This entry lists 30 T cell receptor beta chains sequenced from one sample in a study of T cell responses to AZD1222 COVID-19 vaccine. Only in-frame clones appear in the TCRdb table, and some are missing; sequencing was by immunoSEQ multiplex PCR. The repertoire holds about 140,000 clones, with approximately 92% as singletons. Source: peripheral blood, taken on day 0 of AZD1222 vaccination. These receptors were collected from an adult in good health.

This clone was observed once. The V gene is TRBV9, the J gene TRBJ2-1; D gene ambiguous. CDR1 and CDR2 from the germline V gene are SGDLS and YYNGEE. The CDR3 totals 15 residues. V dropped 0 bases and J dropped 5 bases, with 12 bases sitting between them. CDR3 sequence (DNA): TGTGCCAGCAGCGTAGGACCATTCCCCAACAATGAGCAGTTCTTC. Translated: CASSVGPFPNNEQFF. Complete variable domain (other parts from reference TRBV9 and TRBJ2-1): DSGVTQTPKHLITATGQRVTLRCSPRSGDLSVYWYQQSLDQGLQFLIQYYNGEERAKGNILERFSAQQFPDLHSELNLSSLELGDSALYFCASSVGPFPNNEQFFGPGTRLTVL.

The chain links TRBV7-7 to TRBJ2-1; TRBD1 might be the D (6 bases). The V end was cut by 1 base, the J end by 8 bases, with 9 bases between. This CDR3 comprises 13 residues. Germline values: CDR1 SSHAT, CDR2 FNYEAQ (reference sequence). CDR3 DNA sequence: TGTGCCAGCAGCTTAGGACAGGCCGATGAGCAGTTCTTC. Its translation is CASSLGQADEQFF.

The CDR3 region has the DNA TGCGCCAGCAGCCAAGCTCCAAAGACAGGGCGAAAGACCCAGTACTTC. Translated, it gives CASSQAPKTGRKTQYF. The rearrangement uses TRBV4-1 and TRBJ2-5; 7 bases map to TRBD1. The V gene's germline CDR1 is MGHRA and CDR2 YSYEKL. This CDR3 has 16 residues. V shed 1 base and J 6 bases; nucleotides not matched to a gene: 11.

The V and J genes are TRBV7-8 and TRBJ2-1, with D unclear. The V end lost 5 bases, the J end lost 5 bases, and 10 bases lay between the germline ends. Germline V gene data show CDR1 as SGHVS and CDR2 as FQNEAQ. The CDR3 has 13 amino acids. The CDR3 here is CASSPGPNNEQFF. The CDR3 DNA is TGTGCCAGCAGCCCCGGACCTAACAATGAGCAGTTCTTC. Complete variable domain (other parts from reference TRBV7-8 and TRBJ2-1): GAGVSQSPRYKVAKRGQDVALRCDPISGHVSLFWYQQALGQGPEFLTYFQNEAQLDKSGLPSDRFFAERPEGSVSTLKIQRTQQEDSAVYLCASSPGPNNEQFFGPGTRLTVL.

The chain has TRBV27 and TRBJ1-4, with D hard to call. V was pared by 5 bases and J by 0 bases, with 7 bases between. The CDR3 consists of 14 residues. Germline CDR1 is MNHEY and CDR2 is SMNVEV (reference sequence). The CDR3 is CASSPLPTNEKLFF. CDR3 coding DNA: TGTGCCAGCAGTCCACTACCAACTAATGAAAAACTGTTTTTT.

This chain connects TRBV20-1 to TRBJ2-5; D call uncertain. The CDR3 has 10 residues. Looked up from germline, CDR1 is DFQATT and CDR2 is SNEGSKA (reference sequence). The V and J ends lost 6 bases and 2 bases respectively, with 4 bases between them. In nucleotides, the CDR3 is TGCAGTGCCCAACAAGAGACCCAGTACTTC. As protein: CSAQQETQYF.

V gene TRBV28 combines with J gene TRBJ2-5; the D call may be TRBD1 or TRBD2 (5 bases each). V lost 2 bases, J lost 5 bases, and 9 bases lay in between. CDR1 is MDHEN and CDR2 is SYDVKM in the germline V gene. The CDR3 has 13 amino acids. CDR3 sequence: CASSLGGMETQYF. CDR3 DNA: TGTGCCAGCAGTTTAGGGGGTATGGAGACCCAGTACTTC.

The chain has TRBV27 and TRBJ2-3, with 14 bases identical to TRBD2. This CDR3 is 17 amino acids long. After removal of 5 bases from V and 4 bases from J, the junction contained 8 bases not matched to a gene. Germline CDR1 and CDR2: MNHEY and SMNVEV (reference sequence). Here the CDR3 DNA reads TGTGCCAGCAGTCACACCCGACTAGCGGGAGGGGCAGATACGCAGTATTTT. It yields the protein CASSHTRLAGGADTQYF.

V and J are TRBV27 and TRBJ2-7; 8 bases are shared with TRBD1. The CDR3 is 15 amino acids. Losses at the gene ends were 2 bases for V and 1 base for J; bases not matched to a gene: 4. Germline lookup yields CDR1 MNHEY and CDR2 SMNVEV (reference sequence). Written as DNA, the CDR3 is TGTGCCAGCAGTTTAACCACAGGGGGTTCCTACGAGCAGTACTTC. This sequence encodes CASSLTTGGSYEQYF.

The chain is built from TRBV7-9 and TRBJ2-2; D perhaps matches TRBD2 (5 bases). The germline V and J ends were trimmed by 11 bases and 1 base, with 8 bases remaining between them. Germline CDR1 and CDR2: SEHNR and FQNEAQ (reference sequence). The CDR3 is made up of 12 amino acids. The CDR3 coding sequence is TGTGCCGTCGAGGGGAACACCGGGGAGCTGTTTTTT. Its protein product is CAVEGNTGELFF.

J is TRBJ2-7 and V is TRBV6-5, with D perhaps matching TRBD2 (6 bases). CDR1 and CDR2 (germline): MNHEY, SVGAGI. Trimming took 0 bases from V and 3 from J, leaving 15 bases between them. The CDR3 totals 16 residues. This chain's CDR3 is CASSYSLASVIYEQYF. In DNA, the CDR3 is TGTGCCAGCAGTTACTCCCTGGCTAGCGTGATCTACGAGCAGTACTTC.

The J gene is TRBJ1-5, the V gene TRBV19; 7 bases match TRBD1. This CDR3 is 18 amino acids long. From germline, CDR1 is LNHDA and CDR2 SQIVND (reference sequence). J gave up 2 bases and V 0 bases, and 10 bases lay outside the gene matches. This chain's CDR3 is CASSIDWAGGNGNQPQHF. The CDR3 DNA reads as TGTGCCAGTAGTATAGATTGGGCAGGGGGGAACGGCAATCAGCCCCAGCATTTT.

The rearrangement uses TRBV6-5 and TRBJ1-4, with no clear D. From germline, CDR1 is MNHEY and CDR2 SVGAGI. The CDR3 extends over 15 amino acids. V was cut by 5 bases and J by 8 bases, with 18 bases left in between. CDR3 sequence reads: CASSPRTTTGEKLFF. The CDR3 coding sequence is TGTGCCAGCAGTCCAAGGACCACGACTGGGGAAAAACTGTTTTTT.

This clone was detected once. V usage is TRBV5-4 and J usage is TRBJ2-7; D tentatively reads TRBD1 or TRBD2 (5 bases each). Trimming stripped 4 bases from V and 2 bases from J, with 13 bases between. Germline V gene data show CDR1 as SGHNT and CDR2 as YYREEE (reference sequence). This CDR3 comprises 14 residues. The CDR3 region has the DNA TGTGCCAGCAGCAAAAGGGACGGTACCTACGAGCAGTACTTC. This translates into CASSKRDGTYEQYF.

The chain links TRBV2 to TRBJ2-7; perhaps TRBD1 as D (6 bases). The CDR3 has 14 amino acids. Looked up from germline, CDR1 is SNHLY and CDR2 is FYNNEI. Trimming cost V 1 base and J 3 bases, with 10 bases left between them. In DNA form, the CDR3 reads TGTGCCAGCAGTGAAGAGGGACAACTCTACGAGCAGTACTTC. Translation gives CASSEEGQLYEQYF.

This CDR3 reads CASSFSVNTEAFF. Written as DNA, the CDR3 is TGTGCCAGCAGCTTTTCGGTAAACACTGAAGCTTTCTTT. V gene TRBV11-3 combines with J gene TRBJ1-1; D unresolved. CDR3 length: 13 amino acids. Trimming removed 3 bases at V and 2 bases at J, with 7 bases between. Germline V CDR1 and CDR2: SGHNT, YENEEA.

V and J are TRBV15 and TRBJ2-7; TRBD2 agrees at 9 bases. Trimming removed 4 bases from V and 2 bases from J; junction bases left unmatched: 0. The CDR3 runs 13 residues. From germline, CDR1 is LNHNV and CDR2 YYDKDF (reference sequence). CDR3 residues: CATSIAGAYEQYF. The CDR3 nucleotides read TGTGCCACCAGCATAGCGGGAGCCTACGAGCAGTACTTC.

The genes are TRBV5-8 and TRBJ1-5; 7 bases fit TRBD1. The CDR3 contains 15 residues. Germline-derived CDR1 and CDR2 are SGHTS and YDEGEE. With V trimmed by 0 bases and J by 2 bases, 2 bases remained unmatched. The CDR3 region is CASSLGQGGNQPQHF. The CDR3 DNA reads TGTGCCAGCAGCTTGGGACAGGGCGGCAATCAGCCCCAGCATTTT.

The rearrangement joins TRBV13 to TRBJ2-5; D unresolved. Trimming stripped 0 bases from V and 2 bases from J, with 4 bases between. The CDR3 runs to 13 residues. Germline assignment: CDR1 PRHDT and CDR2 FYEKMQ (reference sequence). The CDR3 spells CASSLGQQETQYF. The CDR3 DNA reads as TGTGCCAGCAGCTTAGGTCAACAAGAGACCCAGTACTTC.

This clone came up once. The DNA for the CDR3 is TGCGCCAGCAGCCTGACCCTAGGGAGAGAGCAGTACTTC. Protein product: CASSLTLGREQYF. This rearrangement joins TRBV5-1 to TRBJ2-7; D is possibly TRBD2 (5 bases). The V end was cut by 4 bases, the J end by 7 bases, with 15 bases between. Per the germline V gene, CDR1 is SGHRS and CDR2 is YFSETQ. The CDR3 loop spans 13 amino acids.

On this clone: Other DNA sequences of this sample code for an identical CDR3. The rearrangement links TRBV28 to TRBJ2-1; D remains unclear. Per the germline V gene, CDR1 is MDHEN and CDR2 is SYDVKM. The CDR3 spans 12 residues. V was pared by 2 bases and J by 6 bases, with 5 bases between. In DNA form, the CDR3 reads TGTGCCAGCAGTTTAAGTCCCAATGAGCAGTTCTTC. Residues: CASSLSPNEQFF.

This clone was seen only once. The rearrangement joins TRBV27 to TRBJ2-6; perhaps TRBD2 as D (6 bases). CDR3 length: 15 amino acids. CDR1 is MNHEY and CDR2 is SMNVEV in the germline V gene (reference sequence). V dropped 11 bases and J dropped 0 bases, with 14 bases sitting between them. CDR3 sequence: CACSSGGSGANVLTF. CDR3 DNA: TGTGCCTGTTCTTCCGGGGGCTCTGGGGCCAACGTCCTGACTTTC.

Here the CDR3 DNA reads TGTGCCACCGGGGGCAGGAACACAGATACGCAGTATTTT. As protein: CATGGRNTDTQYF. The chain joins TRBV19 to TRBJ2-3, with D tentatively TRBD1 or TRBD2 (6 bases each). Germline V CDR1 and CDR2: LNHDA, SQIVND (reference sequence). This CDR3 has 13 residues. The V gene lost 10 bases and the J gene lost 2 bases, with 13 bases spanning the gap.

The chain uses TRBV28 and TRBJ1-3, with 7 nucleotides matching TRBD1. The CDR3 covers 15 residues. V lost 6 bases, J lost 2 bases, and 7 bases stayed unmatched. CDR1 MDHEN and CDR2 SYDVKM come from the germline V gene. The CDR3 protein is CASRPRDSPGNTIYF. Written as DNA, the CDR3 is TGTGCCAGCAGACCCCGGGACAGTCCTGGAAACACCATATATTTT.

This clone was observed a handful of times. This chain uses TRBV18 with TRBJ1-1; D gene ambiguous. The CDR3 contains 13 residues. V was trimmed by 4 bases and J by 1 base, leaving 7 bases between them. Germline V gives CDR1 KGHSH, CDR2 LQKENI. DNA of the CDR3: TGTGCCAGCTCACTTAGGGAGAACACTGAAGCTTTCTTT. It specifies CASSLRENTEAFF.

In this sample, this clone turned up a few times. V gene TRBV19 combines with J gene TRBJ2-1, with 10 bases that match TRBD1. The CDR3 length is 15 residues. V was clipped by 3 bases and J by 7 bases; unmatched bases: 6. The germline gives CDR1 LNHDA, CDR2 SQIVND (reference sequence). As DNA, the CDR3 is TGTGCCAGTAGTATCTTGGACAGGGGGTTGAATGAGCAGTTCTTC. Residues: CASSILDRGLNEQFF.

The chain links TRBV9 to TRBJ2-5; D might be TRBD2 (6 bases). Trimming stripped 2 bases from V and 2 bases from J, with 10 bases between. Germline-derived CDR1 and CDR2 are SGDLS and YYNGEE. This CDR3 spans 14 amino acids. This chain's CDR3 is CASSVSGTQETQYF. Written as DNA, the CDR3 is TGTGCCAGCAGCGTTAGCGGAACGCAAGAGACCCAGTACTTC. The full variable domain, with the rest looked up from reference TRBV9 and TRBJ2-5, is DSGVTQTPKHLITATGQRVTLRCSPRSGDLSVYWYQQSLDQGLQFLIQYYNGEERAKGNILERFSAQQFPDLHSELNLSSLELGDSALYFCASSVSGTQETQYFGPGTRLLVL.

The CDR3 region has the DNA TGTGCCAGCTCACAAGAGGGGATTGGGTACACTGAAGCTTTCTTT. Its translation: CASSQEGIGYTEAFF. V usage is TRBV18 and J usage is TRBJ1-1; D might be TRBD1 (5 bases). CDR1 and CDR2 (germline): KGHSH, LQKENI. The V and J ends lost 4 bases and 3 bases respectively, with 15 bases between them. CDR3 size: 15 residues.

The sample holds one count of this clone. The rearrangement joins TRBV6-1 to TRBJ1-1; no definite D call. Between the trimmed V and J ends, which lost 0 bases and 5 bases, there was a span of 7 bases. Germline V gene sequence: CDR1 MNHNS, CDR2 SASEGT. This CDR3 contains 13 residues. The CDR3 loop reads CASSEAAGTEAFF. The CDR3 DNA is TGTGCCAGCAGTGAAGCTGCGGGGACTGAAGCTTTCTTT.

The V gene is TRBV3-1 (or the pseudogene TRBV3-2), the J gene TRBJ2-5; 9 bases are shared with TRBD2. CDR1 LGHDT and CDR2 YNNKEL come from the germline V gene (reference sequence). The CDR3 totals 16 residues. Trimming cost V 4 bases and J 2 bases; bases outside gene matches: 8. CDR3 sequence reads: CASSRALAGIQETQYF. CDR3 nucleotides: TGTGCCAGCAGCCGAGCGCTAGCGGGGATACAAGAGACCCAGTACTTC.